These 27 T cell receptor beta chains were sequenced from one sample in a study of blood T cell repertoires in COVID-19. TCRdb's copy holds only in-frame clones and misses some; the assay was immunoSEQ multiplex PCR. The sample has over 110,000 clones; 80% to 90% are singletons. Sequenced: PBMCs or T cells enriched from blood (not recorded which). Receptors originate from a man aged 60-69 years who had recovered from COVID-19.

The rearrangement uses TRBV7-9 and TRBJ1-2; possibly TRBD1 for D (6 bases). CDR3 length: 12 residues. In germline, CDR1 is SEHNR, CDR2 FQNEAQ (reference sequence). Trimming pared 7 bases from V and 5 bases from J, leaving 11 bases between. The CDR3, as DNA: TGTGCCAGCACCCAACAGGGTTATGGCTACACCTTC. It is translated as CASTQQGYGYTF.

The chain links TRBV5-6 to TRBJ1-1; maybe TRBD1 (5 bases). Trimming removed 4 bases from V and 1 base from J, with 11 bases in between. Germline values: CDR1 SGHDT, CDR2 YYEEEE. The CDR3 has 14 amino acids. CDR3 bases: TGTGCCAGCAGCCAGGGTGGCTGGAACACTGAAGCTTTCTTT. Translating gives CASSQGGWNTEAFF.

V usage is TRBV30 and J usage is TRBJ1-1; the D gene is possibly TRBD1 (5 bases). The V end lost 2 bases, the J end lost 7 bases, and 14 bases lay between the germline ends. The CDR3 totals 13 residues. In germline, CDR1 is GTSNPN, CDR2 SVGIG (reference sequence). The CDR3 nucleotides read TGTGCCTGGAGTCTCAGGGAAGCGGGTGAAGCTTTCTTT. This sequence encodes CAWSLREAGEAFF.

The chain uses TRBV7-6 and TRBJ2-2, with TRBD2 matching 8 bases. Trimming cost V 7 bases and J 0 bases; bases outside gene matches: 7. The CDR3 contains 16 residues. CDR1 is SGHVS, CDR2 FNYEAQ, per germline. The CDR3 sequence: CASTGRAGANTGELFF. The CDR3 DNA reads TGTGCCAGCACCGGGAGGGCGGGGGCGAACACCGGGGAGCTGTTTTTT.

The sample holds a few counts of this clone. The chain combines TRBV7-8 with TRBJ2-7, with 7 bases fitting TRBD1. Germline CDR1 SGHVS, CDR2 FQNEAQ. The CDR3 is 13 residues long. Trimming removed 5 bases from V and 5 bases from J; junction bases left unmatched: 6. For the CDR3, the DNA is TGTGCCAGCAGCGAGGGACAGAGAAACGAGCAGTACTTC. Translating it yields CASSEGQRNEQYF.

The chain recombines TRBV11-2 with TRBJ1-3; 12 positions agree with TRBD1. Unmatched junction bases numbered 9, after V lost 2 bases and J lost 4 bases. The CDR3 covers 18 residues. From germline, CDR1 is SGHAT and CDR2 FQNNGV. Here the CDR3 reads CASSLWDRGLIAGNTIYF. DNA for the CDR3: TGTGCCAGCAGCTTATGGGACAGGGGGCTGATTGCAGGAAACACCATATATTTT.

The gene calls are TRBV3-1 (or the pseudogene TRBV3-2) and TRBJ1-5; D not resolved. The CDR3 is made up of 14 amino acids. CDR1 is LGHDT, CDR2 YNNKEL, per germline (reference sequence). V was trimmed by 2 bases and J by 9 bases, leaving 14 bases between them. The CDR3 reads CASSQSREQSPQHF. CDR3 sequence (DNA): TGTGCCAGCAGCCAAAGCCGGGAGCAGTCGCCCCAGCATTTT.

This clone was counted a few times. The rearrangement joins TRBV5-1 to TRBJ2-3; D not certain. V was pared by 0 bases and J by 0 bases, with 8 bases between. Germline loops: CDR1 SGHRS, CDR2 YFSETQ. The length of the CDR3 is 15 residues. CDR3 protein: CASSLGSGSTDTQYF. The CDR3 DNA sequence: TGCGCCAGCAGCTTGGGGTCTGGCAGCACAGATACGCAGTATTTT.

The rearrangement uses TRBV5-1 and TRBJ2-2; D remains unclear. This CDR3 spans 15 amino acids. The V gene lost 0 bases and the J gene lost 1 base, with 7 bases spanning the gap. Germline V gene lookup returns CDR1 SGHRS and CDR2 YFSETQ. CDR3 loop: CASSLVRRNTGELFF. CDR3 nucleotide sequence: TGCGCCAGCAGCTTGGTCAGAAGGAACACCGGGGAGCTGTTTTTT.

The CDR3: CASSLDRVVEQFF. DNA for the CDR3: TGTGCCAGCAGCTTAGACAGGGTGGTTGAGCAGTTCTTC. The chain uses TRBV11-2 and TRBJ2-1; D might be TRBD1 (5 bases). V shed 0 bases and J shed 9 bases, with 9 bases lying between them. The CDR3 has 13 residues. Germline lookup yields CDR1 SGHAT and CDR2 FQNNGV.

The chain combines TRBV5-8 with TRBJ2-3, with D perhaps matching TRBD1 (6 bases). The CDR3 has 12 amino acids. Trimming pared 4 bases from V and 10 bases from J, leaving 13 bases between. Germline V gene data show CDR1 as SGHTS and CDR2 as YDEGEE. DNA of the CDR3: TGTGCCAGCAGCGTACAGGGCCCTTCGCAGTATTTT. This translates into CASSVQGPSQYF.

This chain's CDR3 is CASTRDRGYGYTF. The DNA for the CDR3 is TGTGCCAGCACCCGAGACCGAGGCTATGGCTACACCTTC. The V gene is TRBV6-7, the J gene TRBJ1-2; unclear D gene. TRBV6-7 is recorded as an ORF, its role being uncertain. V lost 7 bases, J lost 4 bases, and 13 bases lay in between. The CDR3 totals 13 residues.

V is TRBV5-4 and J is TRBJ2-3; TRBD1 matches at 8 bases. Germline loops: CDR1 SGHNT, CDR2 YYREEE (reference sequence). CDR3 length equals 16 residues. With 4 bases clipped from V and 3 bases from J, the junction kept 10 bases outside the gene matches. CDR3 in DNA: TGTGCCAGCAGCCAAAACGACAGGGGTTGGACAGATACGCAGTATTTT. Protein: CASSQNDRGWTDTQYF.

The CDR3 reads CAWSGRGGKNTEAFF. The CDR3 DNA sequence: TGTGCCTGGAGTGGTAGAGGAGGGAAGAACACTGAAGCTTTCTTT. V usage is TRBV30 and J usage is TRBJ1-1; D is ambiguous. This CDR3 is 15 amino acids long. Trimming stripped 1 base from V and 1 base from J, with 13 bases between. Per the germline V gene, CDR1 is GTSNPN and CDR2 is SVGIG (reference sequence).

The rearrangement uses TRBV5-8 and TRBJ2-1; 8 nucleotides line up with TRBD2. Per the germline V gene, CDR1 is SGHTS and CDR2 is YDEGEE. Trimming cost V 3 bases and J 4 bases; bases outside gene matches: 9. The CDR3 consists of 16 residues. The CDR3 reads CASSSPRGGRYNEQFF. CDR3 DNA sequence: TGTGCCAGCAGCTCCCCTCGGGGGGGCAGGTACAATGAGCAGTTCTTC.

The chain's CDR3 is CASSLDRGETQYF. The CDR3 bases are TGTGCCAGCAGCTTAGACAGGGGAGAGACCCAGTACTTC. The chain combines TRBV7-9 with TRBJ2-5, with 7 bases aligning to TRBD1. The J segment lost 4 bases and the V segment lost 1 base, leaving 0 bases of the junction unmatched. Per germline, CDR1 SEHNR and CDR2 FQNEAQ (reference sequence). CDR3 length: 13 amino acids.

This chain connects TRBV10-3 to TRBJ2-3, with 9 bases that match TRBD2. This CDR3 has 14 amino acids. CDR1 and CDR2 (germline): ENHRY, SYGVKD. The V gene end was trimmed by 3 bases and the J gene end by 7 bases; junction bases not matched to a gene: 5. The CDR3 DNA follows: TGTGCCATCAGTGATGGGCGGGAGGGTTATACGCAGTATTTT. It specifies CAISDGREGYTQYF.

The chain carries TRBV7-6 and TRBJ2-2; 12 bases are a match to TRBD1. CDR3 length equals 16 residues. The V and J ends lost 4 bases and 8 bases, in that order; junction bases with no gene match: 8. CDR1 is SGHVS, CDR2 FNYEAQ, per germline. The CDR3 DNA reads TGTGCCAGCAGCTCGAACCGGGACAGGGGGCGTGGGGAGCTGTTTTTT. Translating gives CASSSNRDRGRGELFF.

In nucleotides, the CDR3 is TGTGCCAGCAGCCCAGGGACTCGGAACACCGGGGAGCTGTTTTTT. Its translation is CASSPGTRNTGELFF. The V and J genes are TRBV11-2 and TRBJ2-2; D perhaps matches TRBD2 (6 bases). Trimming removed 5 bases at V and 1 base at J, with 11 bases between. The V gene's germline CDR1 is SGHAT and CDR2 FQNNGV. CDR3 length: 15 amino acids.

The CDR3 sequence: CATSDLRATGATGELFF. CDR3 bases: TGTGCCACCAGTGATTTAAGGGCTACAGGGGCCACCGGGGAGCTGTTTTTT. The rearrangement joins TRBV24-1 to TRBJ2-2; TRBD1 matches 7 bases. V shed 1 base, J shed 4 bases, and the junction held 8 bases outside the gene matches. The germline V gene has CDR1 KGHDR and CDR2 SFDVKD. The CDR3 has 17 residues.

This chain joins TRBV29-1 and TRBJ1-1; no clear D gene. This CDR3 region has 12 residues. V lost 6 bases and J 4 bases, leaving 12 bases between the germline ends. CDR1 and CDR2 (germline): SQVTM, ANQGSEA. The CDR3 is CSVKTLATEAFF. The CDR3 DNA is TGCAGCGTCAAAACCCTGGCCACTGAAGCTTTCTTT.

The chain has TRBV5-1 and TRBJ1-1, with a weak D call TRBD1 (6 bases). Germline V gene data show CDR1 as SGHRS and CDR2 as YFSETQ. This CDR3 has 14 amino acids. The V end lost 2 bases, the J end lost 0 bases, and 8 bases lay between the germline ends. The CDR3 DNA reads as TGCGCCAGCAGCTTCGGGGACATGAACACTGAAGCTTTCTTT. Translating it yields CASSFGDMNTEAFF. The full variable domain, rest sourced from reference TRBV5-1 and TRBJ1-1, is KAGVTQTPRYLIKTRGQQVTLSCSPISGHRSVSWYQQTPGQGLQFLFEYFSETQRNKGNFPGRFSGRQFSNSRSEMNVSTLELGDSALYLCASSFGDMNTEAFFGQGTRLTVV.

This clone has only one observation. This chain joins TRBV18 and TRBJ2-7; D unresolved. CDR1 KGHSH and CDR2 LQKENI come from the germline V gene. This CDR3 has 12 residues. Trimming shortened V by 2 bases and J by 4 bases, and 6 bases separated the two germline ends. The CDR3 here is CASSPSSYEQYF. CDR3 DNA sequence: TGTGCCAGCTCACCATCCAGTTACGAGCAGTACTTC.

This chain's CDR3 is CASSPQTWGGTEAFF. Here the CDR3 DNA reads TGTGCCAGCAGCCCGCAAACGTGGGGGGGCACTGAAGCTTTCTTT. The V call is TRBV9, the J call TRBJ1-1, with D perhaps matching TRBD1 (5 bases). Trimming cost V 4 bases and J 4 bases, with 17 bases left between them. Germline CDR1 reads SGDLS; CDR2 reads YYNGEE. The CDR3 is made up of 15 amino acids.

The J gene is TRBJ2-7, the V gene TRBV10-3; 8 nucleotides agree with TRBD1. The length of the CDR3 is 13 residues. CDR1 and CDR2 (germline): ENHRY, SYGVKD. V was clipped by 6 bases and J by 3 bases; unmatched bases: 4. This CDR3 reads CAIRDRVNYEQYF. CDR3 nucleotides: TGTGCCATCAGGGACAGGGTGAACTACGAGCAGTACTTC.

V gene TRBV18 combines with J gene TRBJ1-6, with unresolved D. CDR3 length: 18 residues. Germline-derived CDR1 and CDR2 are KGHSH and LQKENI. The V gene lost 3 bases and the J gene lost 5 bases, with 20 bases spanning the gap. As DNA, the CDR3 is TGTGCCAGCTCACCCCGGGCGGTGGGCGGAGGAAATAATTCACCCCTCCACTTT. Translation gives CASSPRAVGGGNNSPLHF.

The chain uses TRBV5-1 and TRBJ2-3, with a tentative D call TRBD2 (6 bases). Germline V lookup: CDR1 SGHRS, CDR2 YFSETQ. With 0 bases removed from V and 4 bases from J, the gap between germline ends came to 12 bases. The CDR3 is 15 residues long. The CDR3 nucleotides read TGCGCCAGCAGCTTGGCCGGGGGAAGGTCAGATACGCAGTATTTT. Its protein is CASSLAGGRSDTQYF. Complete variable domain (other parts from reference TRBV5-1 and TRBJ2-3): KAGVTQTPRYLIKTRGQQVTLSCSPISGHRSVSWYQQTPGQGLQFLFEYFSETQRNKGNFPGRFSGRQFSNSRSEMNVSTLELGDSALYLCASSLAGGRSDTQYFGPGTRLTVL.